These 21 T cell receptor beta chains originate from one sample sequenced in a study of blood T cell repertoires in COVID-19. Assay: immunoSEQ multiplex PCR; the TCRdb copy retains only in-frame clones and omits some. The profile shows around 330,000 clones, approximately 90% of them singletons. What was sequenced was PBMCs or T cells enriched from blood (not recorded which). The receptors stem from a young woman who had recovered from COVID-19.

V gene TRBV7-2 combines with J gene TRBJ1-6; D not certain. Germline CDR1 SGHTA, CDR2 FQGNSA. Trimming left V 5 bases short and J 0 bases short, with 14 bases between. This CDR3 has 17 amino acids. For the CDR3, the DNA is TGTGCCAGCAGCACTGACACTTTGAGCTCCTATAATTCACCCCTCCACTTT. This translates into CASSTDTLSSYNSPLHF.

As concerns this clone: Other DNA sequences in this sample translate to the same CDR3. V gene TRBV7-3 combines with J gene TRBJ2-2, with D possibly matching TRBD1 (5 bases). The CDR3 is 13 residues long. V dropped 5 bases and J dropped 5 bases, with 9 bases sitting between them. CDR1 and CDR2 (germline): SGHTA, FQGTGA. The CDR3 sequence is CASSPTGTGELFF. The CDR3 DNA sequence: TGTGCCAGCAGCCCAACAGGTACCGGGGAGCTGTTTTTT.

V and J are TRBV7-3 and TRBJ2-2; 7 bases align to TRBD1. V dropped 6 bases and J dropped 4; count of bases not matched to a gene: 8. The CDR3 consists of 15 residues. Germline-derived CDR1 and CDR2 are SGHTA and FQGTGA. CDR3 DNA sequence: TGTGCCAGCAGACGTACAGGGGAAGCCACCGGGGAGCTGTTTTTT. As protein: CASRRTGEATGELFF.

This clone has just one count. The chain employs TRBV19 and TRBJ1-5; D is possibly TRBD1 (6 bases). From germline, CDR1 is LNHDA and CDR2 SQIVND (reference sequence). The V and J ends lost 3 bases and 9 bases respectively, with 21 bases between them. This CDR3 has 16 residues. Written as DNA, the CDR3 is TGTGCCAGTAGTATGGCGGCGGGGGGCGCGAGTCGGCCCCAGCATTTT. It codes for CASSMAAGGASRPQHF. The full variable domain, rest sourced from reference TRBV19 and TRBJ1-5, is DGGITQSPKYLFRKEGQNVTLSCEQNLNHDAMYWYRQDPGQGLRLIYYSQIVNDFQKGDIAEGYSVSREKKESFPLTVTSAQKNPTAFYLCASSMAAGGASRPQHFGDGTRLSIL.

This chain links TRBV23-1 with TRBJ1-6; 10 positions agree with TRBD1. Being an ORF, TRBV23-1 has a function that is uncertain. The CDR3 has 17 residues. The trim removed 0 bases at V and 5 bases at J, leaving 4 bases unmatched. DNA of the CDR3: TGCGCCAGCAGTCAATCGGGACAGGGGCAAAATAATTCACCCCTCCACTTT. Encoded protein: CASSQSGQGQNNSPLHF.

The V and J genes are TRBV2 and TRBJ1-5; a weak D match, TRBD1 (5 bases). V was shortened by 7 bases and J by 4 bases, with 14 bases between the two germline ends. The germline CDR1 and CDR2 sequences are SNHLY and FYNNEI. The CDR3 has 14 amino acids. The CDR3 here is CASTEWDFNQPQHF. The CDR3 DNA follows: TGTGCCAGCACCGAATGGGACTTTAATCAGCCCCAGCATTTT.

The chain combines TRBV7-3 with TRBJ2-5; no definite D call. This CDR3 region has 13 residues. Trimming removed 2 bases at V and 9 bases at J, with 13 bases between. Per germline, CDR1 SGHTA and CDR2 FQGTGA. CDR3 in DNA: TGTGCCAGCAGCTTATCTTTTCTGCAGTCCCAGTACTTC. The encoded protein is CASSLSFLQSQYF. The entire variable domain, with the rest obtained from reference TRBV7-3 and TRBJ2-5, is as follows: GAGVSQTPSNKVTEKGKYVELRCDPISGHTALYWYRQSLGQGPEFLIYFQGTGAADDSGLPNDRFFAVRPEGSVSTLKIQRTERGDSAVYLCASSLSFLQSQYFGPGTRLLVL.

The V and J genes are TRBV5-4 and TRBJ1-4, with D uncertain. V shed 0 bases and J shed 3 bases, with 9 bases lying between them. Germline CDR1 reads SGHNT; CDR2 reads YYREEE (reference sequence). The CDR3 totals 15 residues. The CDR3 region is CASSLAGEANEKLFF. CDR3 nucleotide sequence: TGTGCCAGCAGCTTGGCCGGGGAAGCTAATGAAAAACTGTTTTTT.

This chain connects TRBV19 to TRBJ2-5, with D unresolved. Germline CDR1 and CDR2: LNHDA and SQIVND (reference sequence). Trimming stripped 4 bases from V and 1 base from J, with 10 bases between. This CDR3 is 14 amino acids long. The CDR3 sequence: CASSTTLAQETQYF. CDR3 coding DNA: TGTGCCAGTAGTACAACTTTAGCCCAAGAGACCCAGTACTTC.

This clone is a singleton in its sample. The gene calls are TRBV7-8 and TRBJ2-7; 8 bases fit TRBD2. Germline values: CDR1 SGHVS, CDR2 FQNEAQ. The length of the CDR3 is 14 residues. V lost 1 base, J lost 12 bases, and 11 bases stayed unmatched. CDR3 in amino acids: CASSLGASGRYPYF. The CDR3 nucleotides read TGTGCCAGCAGCTTAGGGGCCAGCGGGAGATATCCGTACTTC.

This clone was recorded only once. The chain is built from TRBV27 and TRBJ1-2; a possible D gene is TRBD1 (6 bases). Germline loops: CDR1 MNHEY, CDR2 SMNVEV (reference sequence). Trimming pared 6 bases from V and 1 base from J, leaving 18 bases between. The CDR3 has 16 residues. CDR3 coding DNA: TGTGCCAGCAGCCTTAGGGCAGGGGATTTTAACTATGGCTACACCTTC. Translated, it gives CASSLRAGDFNYGYTF.

This clone came up many times. This rearrangement joins TRBV20-1 to TRBJ1-2, with TRBD1 as a possible D gene (6 bases). This CDR3 is built from 13 residues. Deletions cut 3 bases from V and 5 bases from J, with 13 bases between. From germline, CDR1 is DFQATT and CDR2 SNEGSKA (reference sequence). The CDR3 reads CSASAIGGYGYTF. CDR3 nucleotide sequence: TGCAGTGCTAGTGCGATAGGGGGATATGGCTACACCTTC.

The CDR3 DNA reads as TGTGCCAGCTCGCCGGGACTAGCGGGTGAGAATGAGCAGTTCTTC. Translated: CASSPGLAGENEQFF. The J gene is TRBJ2-1, the V gene TRBV18, with TRBD2 matching 12 bases. The CDR3 extends over 15 amino acids. The germline V gene has CDR1 KGHSH and CDR2 LQKENI. After removal of 6 bases from V and 7 bases from J, the junction contained 7 bases not matched to a gene.

Details on this clone: Germline is not matched at one junction end, which may reflect a read error. The rearrangement uses TRBV18 and TRBJ1-6; 9 bases match TRBD1. Germline lookup yields CDR1 KGHSH and CDR2 LQKENI. The CDR3 has 16 amino acids. This CDR3 is CASSPLTGGNNSPLHF. The CDR3, as DNA: TGTGCCAGCTCACCATTGACAGGGGGAAATAACTCACCCCTCCACTTT. The full variable domain, with the rest looked up from reference TRBV18 and TRBJ1-6, is NAGVMQNPRHLVRRRGQEARLRCSPMKGHSHVYWYRQLPEEGLKFMVYLQKENIIDESGMPKERFSAEFPKEGPSILRIQQVVRGDSAAYFCASSPLTGGNNSPLHFGNGTRLTVT.

The chain joins TRBV7-6 to TRBJ1-4; unclear D gene. The germline V gene has CDR1 SGHVS and CDR2 FNYEAQ. Deletions cut 5 bases from V and 0 bases from J, with 7 bases between. The CDR3 covers 14 residues. CDR3 sequence (DNA): TGTGCCAGCAGCCCCTCGGCAACTAATGAAAAACTGTTTTTT. Translated, it gives CASSPSATNEKLFF.

The chain combines TRBV11-2 with TRBJ1-4; D perhaps matches TRBD1 (6 bases). V lost 5 bases and J lost 4, with 17 bases in between. Germline loops: CDR1 SGHAT, CDR2 FQNNGV. CDR3 length equals 16 residues. The CDR3 DNA follows: TGTGCCAGCAGCCCACACTCAGGGGAGAATAATGAAAAACTGTTTTTT. Protein sequence: CASSPHSGENNEKLFF.

V usage is TRBV3-1 (or the pseudogene TRBV3-2) and J usage is TRBJ1-5, with TRBD1 matching over 7 bases. The germline V gene encodes CDR1 LGHDT and CDR2 YNNKEL (reference sequence). This CDR3 has 16 amino acids. J lost 2 bases, V lost 4 bases, and 8 bases had no gene match. The CDR3 loop is CASSPARTGGNQPQHF. In nucleotides, the CDR3 is TGTGCCAGCAGCCCCGCCAGGACAGGCGGCAATCAGCCCCAGCATTTT.

This clone occurred a few times. For the CDR3, the DNA is TGTGCCAGCAGCTTAGAGGGGAGGGGCTACACCTTC. As protein: CASSLEGRGYTF. The gene calls are TRBV11-2 and TRBJ1-2; D is ambiguous. CDR1 SGHAT and CDR2 FQNNGV come from the germline V gene. The CDR3 spans 12 residues. Trimming left V 0 bases short and J 8 bases short, with 7 bases between.

The J gene is TRBJ2-1, the V gene TRBV4-3, with D perhaps matching TRBD2 (5 bases). V lost 1 base, J lost 5 bases, and 12 bases lay in between. CDR3 length: 15 residues. CDR1 and CDR2 from the germline V gene are LGHNA and YSLEER. The CDR3 DNA reads as TGCGCCAGCAGCCAAGGGGTTAGCGCTAACAATGAGCAGTTCTTC. It yields the protein CASSQGVSANNEQFF.

The CDR3 loop reads CASSFLLEQYF. The CDR3 region has the DNA TGTGCCAGCAGTTTTCTCCTCGAGCAGTACTTC. The chain combines TRBV12-3 or TRBV12-4 with TRBJ2-7; D is ambiguous. Between the trimmed V and J ends, which lost 3 bases and 6 bases, there was a span of 6 bases. This CDR3 spans 11 amino acids.

This clone was detected a few times. The gene calls are TRBV16 and TRBJ1-2; TRBD1 agrees at 7 bases. Germline trimming cut 4 bases from V and 1 base from J; bases unmatched to any gene: 6. Germline CDR1 and CDR2: KGHSY and FQNENV. The CDR3 totals 15 residues. The CDR3 here is CASSLYRGVNYGYTF. The CDR3 DNA follows: TGTGCCAGCAGCCTTTACAGGGGAGTTAACTATGGCTACACCTTC.